A single sample gave rise to the 21 T cell receptor beta chains below, sequenced in a study of neurological immune-mediated disorders. MiXCR, run by TCRdb on the 5' RACE reads, gives a single entry per CDR3 protein. The repertoire holds approximately 130,000 distinct CDR3 sequences, with roughly 3.1% as singletons. Sequencing was carried out using PBMCs. The receptor source for this set is a young woman with multiple sclerosis.

Of note for this clonotype: This could be a read error, since a much larger clone is one nucleotide away. This rearrangement joins TRBV20-1 to TRBJ1-1; 7 positions match TRBD1. The CDR3 consists of 12 residues. Germline V gene data show CDR1 as DFQATT and CDR2 as SNEGSKA (reference sequence). The CDR3 DNA follows: TGCAGCGCAACACAGGGGAACACTGAAGCTTTATTT. It codes for CSATQGNTEALF.

This clonotype appeared many times. The chain recombines TRBV6-5 with TRBJ2-7; 11 bases agree with TRBD1. Per germline, CDR1 MNHEY and CDR2 SVGAGI. The CDR3 is 14 residues long. V trimming: 7 bases; J trimming: 6 bases; junction bases outside the gene matches: 8. The CDR3 DNA reads as TGTGCCAGCACCGGACCGGGACAGGGGGGCGAGCAGTACTTC. Amino acids: CASTGPGQGGEQYF.

This clonotype came up many times. The chain links TRBV24-1 to TRBJ2-2; TRBD2 matches 10 bases. V lost 3 bases to trimming and J lost 5 bases; unmatched junction nucleotides: 5. This CDR3 region has 16 residues. The V gene's germline CDR1 is KGHDR and CDR2 SFDVKD. The CDR3 sequence is CATSDASGSLTGELFF. In nucleotides, the CDR3 is TGTGCCACCAGTGATGCTAGCGGGAGTTTAACCGGGGAGCTGTTTTTT.

This clonotype was found many times. This chain links TRBV5-1 with TRBJ2-1; possibly TRBD2 for D (7 bases). CDR1 and CDR2 (germline): SGHRS, YFSETQ. CDR3 length equals 14 residues. V lost 4 bases and J lost 9, with 17 bases in between. The CDR3 DNA reads TGCGCCAGCAGCCTACAAAACAGGGAGGGTGAGCAGTTCTTC. The encoded protein is CASSLQNREGEQFF.

This clonotype was counted many times. The chain is built from TRBV6-6 and TRBJ1-5, with TRBD1 identical over 7 bases. Trimming took 7 bases from V and 6 from J; bases not matched to a gene: 15. The length of the CDR3 is 16 residues. CDR1 is MNHNY and CDR2 is SVGAGI in the germline V gene (reference sequence). The CDR3 region has the DNA TGTGCCAGCAAACGTGACAGGGAAGAAAAGGGTCAGCCCCAGCATTTT. It specifies CASKRDREEKGQPQHF.

At least ten counts were recorded for this clonotype. J is TRBJ2-1 and V is TRBV11-2, with 7 bases matching TRBD2. Germline CDR1 reads SGHAT; CDR2 reads FQNNGV. After removal of 9 bases from V and 4 bases from J, the junction contained 6 bases not matched to a gene. This CDR3 region has 13 residues. CDR3 sequence (DNA): TGTGCCAGTAAGCGGGATCTATACAATGAGCAGTTCTTC. Its protein product is CASKRDLYNEQFF.

In its sample, this clonotype was seen many times. The rearrangement joins TRBV5-1 to TRBJ1-1, with a weak D call TRBD1 (5 bases). This CDR3 is built from 14 residues. V lost 4 bases, J lost 1 base, and 11 bases lay in between. Germline CDR1 is SGHRS and CDR2 is YFSETQ. The CDR3 DNA is TGCGCCAGCAGCCCTGAGGGGTGGAACACTGAAGCTTTCTTT. This encodes CASSPEGWNTEAFF. The full variable domain, its missing parts supplied by reference TRBV5-1 and TRBJ1-1, is KAGVTQTPRYLIKTRGQQVTLSCSPISGHRSVSWYQQTPGQGLQFLFEYFSETQRNKGNFPGRFSGRQFSNSRSEMNVSTLELGDSALYLCASSPEGWNTEAFFGQGTRLTVV.

This clonotype occurred many times. This chain joins TRBV6-2 or TRBV6-3 and TRBJ2-7, with 7 bases matching TRBD2. Germline V CDR1 and CDR2: MNHEY, SVGEGT. The CDR3 is 15 amino acids. V lost 6 bases and J lost 3; bases outside the gene matches: 11. Written as DNA, the CDR3 is TGTGCCAGCAGCTCCCAAGGCGGGAGTAGCTACGAGCAGTACTTC. Protein: CASSSQGGSSYEQYF.

There are many counts of this clonotype. This chain links TRBV7-2 with TRBJ2-7, with 11 bases that match TRBD2. The CDR3 length is 13 residues. Germline CDR1 and CDR2: SGHTA and FQGNSA. V shed 6 bases, J shed 3 bases, and the junction held 1 base outside the gene matches. CDR3 sequence reads: CASRTSGNYEQYF. The CDR3 region has the DNA TGTGCCAGCAGGACTAGCGGGAACTACGAGCAGTACTTC.

This clonotype was counted many times. Its ends do not fully match the called genes, so a read error is possible. The chain joins TRBV12-3 or TRBV12-4 to TRBJ2-1, with D maybe TRBD2 (5 bases). This CDR3 has 11 residues. DNA of the CDR3: TGTGCCAGCAGCTTGAGGGATCTTAGGGTCTTC. It translates to CASSLRDLRVF.

This clonotype was seen repeatedly, ten times or more. V usage is TRBV7-2 and J usage is TRBJ2-7; tentatively, D is TRBD1 (6 bases). The CDR3 totals 13 residues. Trimming cost V 3 bases and J 3 bases, with 9 bases left between them. Germline loops: CDR1 SGHTA, CDR2 FQGNSA. CDR3 protein: CASSLNRVYEQYF. DNA for the CDR3: TGTGCCAGCAGCTTGAACAGGGTCTACGAGCAGTACTTC.

This clonotype was detected many times. The chain is built from TRBV5-4 and TRBJ2-5; a possible D gene is TRBD1 (6 bases). The CDR3 spans 13 residues. From germline, CDR1 is SGHNT and CDR2 YYREEE (reference sequence). The V gene lost 4 bases and the J gene lost 2 bases, with 9 bases spanning the gap. As DNA, the CDR3 is TGTGCCAGCAGCCTAGACAGGCAAGAGACCCAGTACTTC. It translates to CASSLDRQETQYF. Full variable domain (outside the CDR3, taken from reference TRBV5-4 and TRBJ2-5): ETGVTQSPTHLIKTRGQQVTLRCSSQSGHNTVSWYQQALGQGPQFIFQYYREEENGRGNFPPRFSGLQFPNYSSELNVNALELDDSALYLCASSLDRQETQYFGPGTRLLVL.

On this clonotype itself: A single base separates this from a much larger clone, so it may be a read error. The chain combines TRBV5-6 with TRBJ2-3, with a weak D call TRBD2 (6 bases). Deletions cut 3 bases from V and 2 bases from J, with 13 bases between. The CDR3 loop spans 15 amino acids. CDR1 and CDR2 from the germline V gene are SGHDT and YYEEEE. The CDR3 protein is CASSYLEGPTDTQYF. The CDR3 nucleotides read TGTGCCAGCAGCTACCTGGAGGGACCCACAGATACGCAGTATTTT.

This clonotype was counted at least ten times. The chain employs TRBV20-1 and TRBJ2-2; tentatively, D is TRBD2 (6 bases). Germline CDR1 is DFQATT and CDR2 is SNEGSKA (reference sequence). The CDR3 has 13 residues. Trimming stripped 3 bases from V and 5 bases from J, with 10 bases between. The DNA for the CDR3 is TGCAGTGCTAGGGGGACTGAGACCGGGGAGCTGTTTTTT. Protein: CSARGTETGELFF.

The sample holds many counts of this clonotype. V usage is TRBV20-1 and J usage is TRBJ1-1, with D unresolved. Trimming removed 1 base from V and 4 bases from J, with 13 bases in between. The CDR3 has 14 residues. Germline CDR1 is DFQATT and CDR2 is SNEGSKA (reference sequence). CDR3 in amino acids: CSARVVGSFTEAFF. CDR3 sequence (DNA): TGCAGTGCTAGAGTCGTAGGCTCCTTCACTGAAGCTTTCTTT.

This clonotype was seen many times. This chain uses TRBV5-1 with TRBJ2-1; the match to TRBD2 covers 13 bases. The junction had 4 bases not matched to a gene; V was cut back by 4 bases and J by 6 bases. CDR1 SGHRS and CDR2 YFSETQ come from the germline V gene. The CDR3 extends over 15 amino acids. The CDR3 here is CASSDGTSGINEQFF. The CDR3 bases are TGCGCCAGCAGCGATGGGACTAGCGGGATCAATGAGCAGTTCTTC.

This clonotype was counted at least ten times. The chain couples TRBV12-3 or TRBV12-4 to TRBJ1-2, with a tentative D call TRBD1 (6 bases). This CDR3 has 12 residues. The V gene lost 8 bases and the J gene lost 8 bases, with 15 bases spanning the gap. This CDR3 reads CASRMAGEGYTF. The DNA of the CDR3 is TGTGCCAGCCGAATGGCAGGGGAGGGCTACACCTTC.

In its sample, this clonotype was seen many times. The chain has TRBV20-1 and TRBJ2-7; D might be TRBD1 or TRBD2, each matching 5 bases. The CDR3 spans 14 residues. CDR1 DFQATT and CDR2 SNEGSKA come from the germline V gene (reference sequence). The V gene lost 5 bases and the J gene lost 9 bases, with 23 bases spanning the gap. The CDR3 DNA reads TGCAGTGCTGGGGGAGATCCCGGAGCCGAGGCGCAGTACTTC. This translates into CSAGGDPGAEAQYF.

This clonotype was counted at least ten times. The chain has TRBV10-1 and TRBJ2-3; the match to TRBD2 covers 8 bases. The CDR3 runs to 16 residues. CDR1 and CDR2 (germline): WNHNN, SYGVQD (reference sequence). Germline trimming cut 5 bases from V and 3 bases from J; bases unmatched to any gene: 10. CDR3 in amino acids: CASSPLGTSRTDTQYF. CDR3 in DNA: TGCGCCAGCAGTCCATTAGGGACTAGTCGGACAGATACGCAGTATTTT.

This clonotype came up many times. The gene calls are TRBV4-1 and TRBJ1-1; D is perhaps TRBD1 (6 bases). Germline-derived CDR1 and CDR2 are MGHRA and YSYEKL. V lost 0 bases to trimming and J lost 4 bases, with 12 bases between them. The length of the CDR3 is 15 residues. CDR3 protein: CASSQDRGGGTEAFF. The CDR3 region has the DNA TGCGCCAGCAGCCAAGATAGGGGGGGAGGCACTGAAGCTTTCTTT.

This clonotype has at least ten counts. The V and J genes are TRBV20-1 and TRBJ1-6; 7 nucleotides agree with TRBD1. Trimming removed 0 bases from V and 6 bases from J; junction bases left unmatched: 5. The CDR3 consists of 15 residues. The germline CDR1 and CDR2 sequences are DFQATT and SNEGSKA (reference sequence). This chain's CDR3 is CSARDNRGGNSPLHF. CDR3 in DNA: TGCAGTGCTAGAGATAACAGGGGAGGTAATTCACCCCTCCACTTT.